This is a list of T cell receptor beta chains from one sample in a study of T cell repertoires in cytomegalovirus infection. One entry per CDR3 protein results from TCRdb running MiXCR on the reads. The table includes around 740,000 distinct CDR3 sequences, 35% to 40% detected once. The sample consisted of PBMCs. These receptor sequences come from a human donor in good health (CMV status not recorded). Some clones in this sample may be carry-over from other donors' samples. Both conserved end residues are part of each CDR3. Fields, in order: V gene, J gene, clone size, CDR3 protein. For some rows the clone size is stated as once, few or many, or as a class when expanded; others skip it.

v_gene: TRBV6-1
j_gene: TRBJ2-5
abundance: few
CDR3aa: CASSPTRTETQYF

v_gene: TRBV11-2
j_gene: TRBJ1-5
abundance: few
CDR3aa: CASSLAPGGPQHF

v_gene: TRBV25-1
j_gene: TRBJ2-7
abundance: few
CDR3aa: CASSAGSTTEQYF

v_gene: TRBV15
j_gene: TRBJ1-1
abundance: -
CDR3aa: CATSRDTHTEAFF

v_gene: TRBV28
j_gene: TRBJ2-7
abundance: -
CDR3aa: CASSNRDYEQYF

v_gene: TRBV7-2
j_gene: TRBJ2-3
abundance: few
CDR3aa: CASSTVAGDTDTQYF

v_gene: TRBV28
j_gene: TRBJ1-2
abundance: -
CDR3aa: CASSANRGPRGYTF

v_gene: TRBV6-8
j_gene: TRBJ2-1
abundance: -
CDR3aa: CASSPRTSREQFF

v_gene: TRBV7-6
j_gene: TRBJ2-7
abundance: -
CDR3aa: CASSWFSGEPYEQYF

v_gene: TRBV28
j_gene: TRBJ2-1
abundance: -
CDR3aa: CASSPTGGNRNEQFF

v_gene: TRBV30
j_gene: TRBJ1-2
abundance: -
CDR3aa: CAWKLTYGYTF

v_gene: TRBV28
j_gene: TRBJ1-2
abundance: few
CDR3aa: CASSHRGAGPNYGYTF

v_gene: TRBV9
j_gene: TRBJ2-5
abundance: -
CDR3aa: CASSGAGGQETQYF

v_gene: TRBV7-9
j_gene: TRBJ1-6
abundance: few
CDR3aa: CASSEAVGQGYSPLHF

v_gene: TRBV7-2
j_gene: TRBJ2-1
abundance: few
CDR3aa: CASKKAGGPYNEQFF

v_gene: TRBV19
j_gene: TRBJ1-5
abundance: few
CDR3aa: CASSIDPEGANQPQHF

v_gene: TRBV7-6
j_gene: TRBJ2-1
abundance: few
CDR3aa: CASSRGLAGGFDEQFF

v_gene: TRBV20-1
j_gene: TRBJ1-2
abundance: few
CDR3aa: CSAKTGGNWGGYTF

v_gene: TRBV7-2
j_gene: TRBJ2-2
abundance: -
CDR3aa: CASSQLVGELFF

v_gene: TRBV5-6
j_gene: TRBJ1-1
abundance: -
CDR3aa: CASSLGRTVEAFF

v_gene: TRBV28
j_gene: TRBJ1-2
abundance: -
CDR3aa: CASTVRRDNGYTF

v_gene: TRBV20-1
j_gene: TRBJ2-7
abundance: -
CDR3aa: CSASDRVPYEQYF

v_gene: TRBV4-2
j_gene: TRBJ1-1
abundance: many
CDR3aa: CASSQDRSSNTEAFF